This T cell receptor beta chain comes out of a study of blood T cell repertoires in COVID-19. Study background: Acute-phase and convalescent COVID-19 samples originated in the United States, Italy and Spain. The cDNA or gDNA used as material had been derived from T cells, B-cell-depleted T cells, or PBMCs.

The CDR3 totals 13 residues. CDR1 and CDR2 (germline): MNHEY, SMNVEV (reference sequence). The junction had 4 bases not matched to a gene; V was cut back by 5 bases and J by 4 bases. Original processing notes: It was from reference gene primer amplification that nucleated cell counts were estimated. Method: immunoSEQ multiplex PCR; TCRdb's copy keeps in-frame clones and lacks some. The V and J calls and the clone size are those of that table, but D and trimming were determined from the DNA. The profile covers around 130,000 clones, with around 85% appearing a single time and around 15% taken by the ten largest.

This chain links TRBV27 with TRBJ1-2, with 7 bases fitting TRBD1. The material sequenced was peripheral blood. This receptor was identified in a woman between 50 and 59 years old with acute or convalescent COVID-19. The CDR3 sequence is CASSTRDSYGYTF. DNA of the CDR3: TGTGCCAGCAGTACCCGGGACAGCTATGGCTACACCTTC.